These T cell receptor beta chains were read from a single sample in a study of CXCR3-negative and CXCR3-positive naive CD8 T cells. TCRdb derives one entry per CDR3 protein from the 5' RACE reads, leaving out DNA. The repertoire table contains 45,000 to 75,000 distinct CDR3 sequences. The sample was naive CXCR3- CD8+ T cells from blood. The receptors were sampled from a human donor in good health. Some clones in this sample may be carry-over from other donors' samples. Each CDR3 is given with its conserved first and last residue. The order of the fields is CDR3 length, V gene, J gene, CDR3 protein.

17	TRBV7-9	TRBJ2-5	CASSSARLAVGEETQYF
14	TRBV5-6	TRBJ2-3	CASSGGLAGDTQYF
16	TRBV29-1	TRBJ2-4	CSVEDGGDRDKNIQYF
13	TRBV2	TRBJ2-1	CANTQGFVNEQFF
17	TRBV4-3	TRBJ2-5	CASSLDTTQGAGETQYF
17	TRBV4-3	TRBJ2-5	CASSQDPAGGLQETQYF
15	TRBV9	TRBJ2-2	CASSGPGRNTGELFF
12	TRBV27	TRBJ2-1	CASRAGVNEQFF
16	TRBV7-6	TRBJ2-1	CASSHGQGPPMNVQFF
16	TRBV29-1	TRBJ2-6	CSVEGRGMAGANVPTF
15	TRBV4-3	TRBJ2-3	CASSQVGGLTDTQYF
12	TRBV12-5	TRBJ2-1	CASGLVQYEQFF
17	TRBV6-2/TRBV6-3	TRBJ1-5	CASSTYKADRGNQPQHF
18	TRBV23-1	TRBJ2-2	CASSHRDRVLTNTGELFF
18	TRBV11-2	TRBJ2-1	CASSPGTSGGPLYNEQFF
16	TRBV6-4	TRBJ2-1	CASSDSWESSYNEQFF
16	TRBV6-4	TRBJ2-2	CASSHSMGTNTGELFF
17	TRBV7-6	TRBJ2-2	CASSLALRTGDTGELFF
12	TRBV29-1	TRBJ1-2	CSLDRGRDGYTF
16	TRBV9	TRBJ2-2	CASSASGGAGTGELFF
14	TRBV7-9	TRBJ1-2	CASSPKTGALGYTF
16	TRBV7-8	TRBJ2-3	CASRDIAGGSTDTQYF
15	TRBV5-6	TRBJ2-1	CASNFGAPAVDEQFF
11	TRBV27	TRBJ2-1	CASSLLNEQFF
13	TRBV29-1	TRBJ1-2	CSVEDSGAVGYTF
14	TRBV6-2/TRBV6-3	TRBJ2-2	CASSYSTVSGELFF